Each of the 14 T cell receptor beta chains below was sequenced from the same sample in a study of T cells in Graves' hyperthyroidism and ophthalmopathy. Template material for amplifying TCR beta CDR3 regions consisted of RNA transcripts. An initial round of RT-PCR targeting the TCR CDR3 relied on the HTBI primer set. TCRdb itself ran the multiplex PCR reads through MiXCR, one entry per CDR3 protein. The data contain 250,000 to 300,000 distinct CDR3 sequences, roughly 14% of them singletons. Sequencing used blood. These receptors originate from a woman aged 25 to 45 with Graves' hyperthyroidism that later progressed to Graves' ophthalmopathy.

There are many counts of this clonotype. The genes are TRBV20-1 and TRBJ1-5; 9 nucleotides align to TRBD1. CDR1 and CDR2 (germline): DFQATT, SNEGSKA (reference sequence). The CDR3 length is 14 residues. With 5 bases clipped from V and 1 base from J, the junction kept 3 bases outside the gene matches. CDR3 region: CSASTGGSNQPQHF. Here the CDR3 DNA reads TGCAGTGCTTCTACAGGGGGCAGCAATCAGCCCCAGCATTTT.

This clonotype was counted many times. The chain employs TRBV28 and TRBJ2-7; maybe TRBD1 (6 bases). The CDR3 covers 13 residues. Trimming left V 8 bases short and J 4 bases short, with 15 bases between. Germline CDR1 is MDHEN and CDR2 is SYDVKM. Here the CDR3 DNA reads TGTGCCAGCCGCCCCACAGGGTCGTACGAGCAGTACTTC. This gives the protein CASRPTGSYEQYF.

The chain carries TRBV27 and TRBJ2-3, with D perhaps TRBD1 or TRBD2 (5 bases each). The germline V gene encodes CDR1 MNHEY and CDR2 SMNVEV (reference sequence). The V and J ends lost 10 bases and 2 bases respectively, with 13 bases between them. The CDR3 extends over 13 amino acids. This CDR3 reads CAIGDPFTDTQYF. The DNA for the CDR3 is TGTGCCATAGGGGACCCCTTCACAGATACGCAGTATTTT.

This clonotype was counted at least ten times. The chain has TRBV27 and TRBJ2-6; D might be TRBD1 or TRBD2, each matching 5 bases. Trimming shortened V by 4 bases and J by 3 bases, and 16 bases separated the two germline ends. The CDR3 sequence is 17 residues long. Germline CDR1 is MNHEY and CDR2 is SMNVEV (reference sequence). The CDR3 DNA reads as TGTGCCAGCAGTTGGGGGTGGCCCTCTAGTGGGGCCAACGTCCTGACTTTC. Translating it yields CASSWGWPSSGANVLTF.

This clonotype appeared many times. The chain uses TRBV7-9 and TRBJ1-1; D gene unclear. V lost 1 base and J lost 7, with 4 bases in between. Per the germline V gene, CDR1 is SEHNR and CDR2 is FQNEAQ (reference sequence). CDR3 length: 11 residues. Here the CDR3 DNA reads TGTGCCAGCAGCTTAGAAGGTGAAGCTTTCTTT. The encoded protein is CASSLEGEAFF.

In its sample, this clonotype was seen a few times. The chain is built from TRBV6-5 and TRBJ2-5; TRBD2 might be the D (5 bases). Germline CDR1 MNHEY, CDR2 SVGAGI. V lost 2 bases and J 2 bases, leaving 9 bases between the germline ends. The CDR3 runs 14 residues. CDR3 in DNA: TGTGCCAGCAGTTACATAGGGAGTCAAGAGACCCAGTACTTC. Protein product: CASSYIGSQETQYF.

The gene calls are TRBV5-8 and TRBJ1-6; the D gene is possibly TRBD1 (5 bases). The CDR3 contains 17 residues. V was shortened by 5 bases and J by 1 base, with 16 bases between the two germline ends. Per germline, CDR1 SGHTS and CDR2 YDEGEE. CDR3 DNA: TGTGCCAGCAGTCCTGGACGGACAAGGTCCTATAATTCACCCCTCCACTTT. Its protein product is CASSPGRTRSYNSPLHF.

The chain carries TRBV5-1 and TRBJ1-5; 8 bases agree with TRBD1. The CDR3 length is 14 residues. V was pared by 5 bases and J by 7 bases, with 8 bases of the junction left unmatched. Germline values: CDR1 SGHRS, CDR2 YFSETQ. In nucleotides, the CDR3 is TGCGCCAGCAGGGGCCCAGGGGGCGACCAGCCCCAGCATTTT. This encodes CASRGPGGDQPQHF.

The CDR3 DNA follows: TGTGCCAGCACCCACAGAACAACTAATGAAAAACTGTTTTTT. Residues: CASTHRTTNEKLFF. V gene TRBV11-2 combines with J gene TRBJ1-4; the D is unclear. Looked up from germline, CDR1 is SGHAT and CDR2 is FQNNGV. This CDR3 is 14 amino acids long. Trimming pared 7 bases from V and 0 bases from J, leaving 9 bases between.

The J gene is TRBJ1-4, the V gene TRBV20-1; possible D gene TRBD1, 5 bases. Germline V gene data show CDR1 as DFQATT and CDR2 as SNEGSKA (reference sequence). The CDR3 length is 14 residues. Trimming pared 3 bases from V and 7 bases from J, leaving 15 bases between. DNA for the CDR3: TGCAGTGCTAGGGAGGGAGTCGGGGGTGAAAAACTGTTTTTT. This gives the protein CSAREGVGGEKLFF.

This clonotype appeared many times. The V gene is TRBV6-1, the J gene TRBJ2-7; tentatively, D is TRBD1 (6 bases). CDR3 length: 12 amino acids. The V and J ends lost 6 bases and 2 bases respectively, with 8 bases between them. CDR1 and CDR2 from the germline V gene are MNHNS and SASEGT. The CDR3 here is CASRTGTYEQYF. CDR3 sequence (DNA): TGTGCCAGCAGGACAGGTACCTACGAGCAGTACTTC.

This clonotype was recorded at least ten times. The V call is TRBV5-1, the J call TRBJ2-7; D unresolved. V lost 5 bases to trimming and J lost 2 bases, with 14 bases between them. The germline gives CDR1 SGHRS, CDR2 YFSETQ. The CDR3 loop spans 14 amino acids. CDR3 region: CASSYKPITYEQYF. DNA of the CDR3: TGCGCCAGCAGTTACAAACCGATCACCTACGAGCAGTACTTC.

This clonotype showed up just a few times. A much more abundant neighbour one base away suggests this may be a read error. V and J are TRBV7-8 and TRBJ2-3; 10 bases map to TRBD2. Germline CDR1 reads SGHVS; CDR2 reads FQNEAQ. V lost 6 bases to trimming and J lost 10 bases; unmatched junction nucleotides: 13. This CDR3 is built from 15 residues. The CDR3 reads CASRPVAGGGDAQYF. As DNA, the CDR3 is TGTGCCAGCAGGCCCGTAGCGGGAGGAGGCGATGCGCAGTATTTT. Using reference TRBV7-8 and TRBJ2-3 for the parts outside the CDR3, the full variable domain is GAGVSQSPRYKVAKRGQDVALRCDPISGHVSLFWYQQALGQGPEFLTYFQNEAQLDKSGLPSDRFFAERPEGSVSTLKIQRTQQEDSAVYLCASRPVAGGGDAQYFGPGTRLTVL.

The V gene is TRBV6-2 or TRBV6-3, the J gene TRBJ2-1; TRBD2 might be the D (6 bases). Trimming stripped 1 base from V and 4 bases from J, with 11 bases between. Germline V CDR1 and CDR2: MNHEY, SVGEGT. The CDR3 loop spans 15 amino acids. Here the CDR3 DNA reads TGTGCCAGCAGTTACTTAGCGGCCCCTTACAATGAGCAGTTCTTC. Protein sequence: CASSYLAAPYNEQFF.